This T cell receptor beta chain was recorded in a study of OX40 agonist ivuxolimab in advanced cancers. Study context: An agonistic anti-OX40 (CD134) antibody, ivuxolimab, was used to treat the patients. The study gave patients intravenous ivuxolimab at 0.01 to 10 mg/kg every 2 weeks.

General study points: Researchers did not determine the expanded peripheral T cells' antigen specificity.

A word on this clone: Its cognate antigen is unknown.

The CDR3 contains 12 residues. Germline loops: CDR1 GTSNPN, CDR2 SVGIG (reference sequence). With 2 bases removed from V and 7 bases from J, the gap between germline ends came to 9 bases. The data were produced by immunoSEQ multiplex PCR, yet TCRdb's version contains in-frame clones alone and is incomplete. Among approximately 70,000 clones listed, roughly 88% were seen once. The receptor's source is an adult with an advanced solid tumor such as melanoma, head and neck, liver or kidney cancer. Sequenced here: CD4+ or CD8+ T cells sorted from blood, sampled in a trial of the OX40 agonist ivuxolimab. The chain joins TRBV30 to TRBJ1-5; TRBD1 is a possible D gene (5 bases). CDR3 sequence (DNA): TGTGCCTGGAGTCCATGGGGGCAGCCCCAGCATTTT. Amino acid sequence: CAWSPWGQPQHF.